This T cell receptor beta chain was found in a study of shared clonotypes between healthy human individuals. General study points: Some clonotypes were shared by all four sorted-subset donors, while others were not shared. The non-shared ones had lower generation probabilities than the shared ones.

This clone came up once. Its antigen is unidentified. CD8 cells classed as naive were CD45RO-negative and positively selected for CCR7, excluding terminally differentiated effector memory CD45RA+ cells. This table comes from immunoSEQ multiplex PCR, and its TCRdb copy is limited to in-frame clones, with some not included. The table includes around 1.9 million clones, roughly 91% detected once. The source of this sequence is a young man in good health. Some clones in this sample may be carry-over from other donors' samples. Sequencing was carried out using naive CD8+ T cells from PBMCs.

CDR3 amino acids: CASTPGLAGVGEQFF. The CDR3 DNA reads TGTGCCAGCACCCCTGGACTAGCGGGAGTGGGGGAGCAGTTCTTC. The chain combines TRBV2 with TRBJ2-1, with TRBD2 matching 13 bases. The CDR3 sequence is 15 residues long. Germline-derived CDR1 and CDR2 are SNHLY and FYNNEI. V dropped 7 bases and J dropped 10; count of bases not matched to a gene: 10.